This is a list of T cell receptor beta chains from one sample in a study of blood T cell repertoires in COVID-19. Data came from immunoSEQ multiplex PCR; TCRdb stores just in-frame clones and leaves some out. Among hundreds of thousands of clones listed, approximately 91% were seen once. The sequenced sample was PBMCs or T cells enriched from blood (not recorded which). The receptors were sampled from a woman aged 40 to 50 with acute COVID-19. Each CDR3 is given with its conserved first and last residue. The order of the fields is D gene, clone size, V gene, J gene, CDR3 DNA, CDR3 protein. D genes are given only for firm matches. Expanded clones are given a class, and other clones once, few, many or no size at all.

NA	once	TRBV10-3	TRBJ2-2	TGTGCCATCAGTGGTGTATGGGGCGGACAGCACACCGGGGAGCTGTTTTTT	CAISGVWGGQHTGELFF
NA	NA	TRBV20-1	TRBJ1-2	TGCAGTGCTAGTAAGCCAGGGAATGGCTACACCTTC	CSASKPGNGYTF
NA	NA	TRBV19	TRBJ1-2	TGTGCCAGTAGTCTCCTCTTAGCACTCGGATTATATGGCTACACCTTC	CASSLLLALGLYGYTF
NA	NA	TRBV7-9	TRBJ1-5	TGTGCCAGCAGCTTTGGCGCGGGGAATCAGCCCCAGCATTTT	CASSFGAGNQPQHF
NA	NA	TRBV27	TRBJ1-1	TGTGCCAGCAGGAAACGGTCAGGGGAAGGTGAAGCTTTCTTT	CASRKRSGEGEAFF
TRBD1	NA	TRBV19	TRBJ1-2	TGTGCCAGTAGTAGGGGGGACAGAATCTATGGCTACACCTTC	CASSRGDRIYGYTF
TRBD1	once	TRBV3-1/TRBV3-2	TRBJ2-1	TGTGCCAGCAGCCAAGCGACAGGGTCGGATGAGCAGTTCTTC	CASSQATGSDEQFF
NA	NA	TRBV12-3/TRBV12-4	TRBJ1-6	TGTGCCAGCAGTCCCTATCCTTCACCCCTCCACTTT	CASSPYPSPLHF
NA	few	TRBV4-1	TRBJ1-3	TGCGCCAGCAGCCGGACACAATTTTTGACCGACTCTGGAAACACCATATATTTT	CASSRTQFLTDSGNTIYF
NA	NA	TRBV21-1	TRBJ1-4	TGTGCCAGCAGCAGGAATAGGGGGGGTGAAAAACTGTTTTTT	CASSRNRGGEKLFF
NA	NA	TRBV6-5	TRBJ1-2	TGTGCCAGCAGTTACGAGGCAGGGGTTGGATATGGCTACACCTTC	CASSYEAGVGYGYTF
NA	NA	TRBV28	TRBJ2-7	TGTGCCAGCAGGAACCTAAATCGCTACGAGCAGTACTTC	CASRNLNRYEQYF
TRBD2	NA	TRBV20-1	TRBJ2-7	TGCAGTGCTAGTTTAGCGGGGCCCTACGAGCAGTACTTC	CSASLAGPYEQYF
NA	NA	TRBV2	TRBJ1-5	TGTGCCAGCAGTGGACAAAGCAATCAGCCCCAGCATTTT	CASSGQSNQPQHF
NA	NA	TRBV29-1	TRBJ1-1	TGCAGCGTGGGGAGGGAGGGAACTGAAGCTTTCTTT	CSVGREGTEAFF
TRBD2	NA	TRBV11-2	TRBJ2-4	TGTGCCAGCAGCTACAGCGGGGGGGCCGGAAACATTCAGTACTTC	CASSYSGGAGNIQYF
NA	NA	TRBV18	TRBJ2-6	TGTGCCAGCTCACCTGACACCTCTGGGGCCAACGTCCTGACTTTC	CASSPDTSGANVLTF
TRBD1	few	TRBV11-2	TRBJ2-7	TGTGCCAGCAGCTTAATCCCGCAGGGGGCGTCTTCCGAGCAGTACTTC	CASSLIPQGASSEQYF
NA	NA	TRBV7-2	TRBJ1-1	TGTGCCAGCAGCTTACGCAGGGTCTCTGAAGCTTTCTTT	CASSLRRVSEAFF
TRBD2	NA	TRBV7-8	TRBJ2-2	TGTGCCAGCAGCTCTGGACTAGCGGGAACCGGGGAGCTGTTTTTT	CASSSGLAGTGELFF
TRBD1	NA	TRBV6-6	TRBJ1-5	TGTGCCAGCAGTCATAAACAGGGGGCCCCGTATAGCAATCAGCCCCAGCATTTT	CASSHKQGAPYSNQPQHF
TRBD1	NA	TRBV5-1	TRBJ2-6	TGCGCCAGCAGCGGCGGCTCTGGGACAGGGACCTCTGGGGCCAACGTCCTGACTTTC	CASSGGSGTGTSGANVLTF
TRBD1	NA	TRBV7-9	TRBJ1-2	TGTGCCAGCAGCTTAGCTGGCTCCTGGACAGGGAAAGATGGCTACACCTTC	CASSLAGSWTGKDGYTF
NA	NA	TRBV7-8	TRBJ1-5	TGTGCCAGCAGCTTAGCGCTGGAAGGGGTCAATCAGCCCCAGCATTTT	CASSLALEGVNQPQHF
TRBD2	NA	TRBV4-1	TRBJ2-1	TGCGCCAGCAGCCAAGAAGCGGGGGACGCCTACAATGAGCAGTTCTTC	CASSQEAGDAYNEQFF
TRBD1	NA	TRBV19	TRBJ2-2	TGTGCCAGTAGTATATTTTGGCAGGGGGCAGGGGAGCTGTTTTTT	CASSIFWQGAGELFF
TRBD2	NA	TRBV29-1	TRBJ2-5	TGCAGCACCATATTACGCACAGGCCTCGGGGGGGAGACCCAGTACTTC	CSTILRTGLGGETQYF
NA	once	TRBV7-8	TRBJ1-2	TGTGCCAGCAGCTTAGGGGCCTTTACGGGGGGGAGCTATGGCTACACCTTC	CASSLGAFTGGSYGYTF
NA	NA	TRBV29-1	TRBJ1-2	TGCAGCGTTGGCAGGGGCGAACAAGCTAACTATGGCTACACCTTC	CSVGRGEQANYGYTF
TRBD1	NA	TRBV28	TRBJ1-1	TGTGCCAGCAGTGCGGACAGGCTTCCCACTGAAGCTTTCTTT	CASSADRLPTEAFF
TRBD2	NA	TRBV4-1	TRBJ2-7	TGCGCCAGCAGCCCCGGGACTACCTACGAGCAGTACTTC	CASSPGTTYEQYF
TRBD1	many	TRBV3-1/TRBV3-2	TRBJ2-7	TGTGCCAGCAGGCTGACAGGGTGGAACGAGCAGTACTTC	CASRLTGWNEQYF
NA	NA	TRBV6-5	TRBJ1-6	TGTGCCAGCAGTTCAGGGTATAATTCACCCCTCCACTTT	CASSSGYNSPLHF
TRBD1	NA	TRBV23-1	TRBJ2-5	TGCGCCAGCTTCCAGGGACAGCGAGAAGAGACCCAGTACTTC	CASFQGQREETQYF
NA	NA	TRBV5-1	TRBJ1-1	TGCGCCAGCAGCCCAGAGACAGGCCATGCTGAAGCTTTCTTT	CASSPETGHAEAFF
NA	once	TRBV6-5	TRBJ1-1	TGTGCCAGCAGTCCCGGGACACATGACACTGAAGCTTTCTTT	CASSPGTHDTEAFF
NA	many	TRBV30	TRBJ2-1	TGTGCCTGGACTTTCGCGTATCTGCCGAACAATGAGCAGTTCTTC	CAWTFAYLPNNEQFF
TRBD2	NA	TRBV5-1	TRBJ2-7	TGCGCCAGCAGCTCGGCCCTAGCGGGGGGGCAGGACGAGCAGTACTTC	CASSSALAGGQDEQYF
TRBD1	NA	TRBV19	TRBJ1-3	TGTGCCAGTAGTATCCAGGGGGCTGATGGAAACACCATATATTTT	CASSIQGADGNTIYF